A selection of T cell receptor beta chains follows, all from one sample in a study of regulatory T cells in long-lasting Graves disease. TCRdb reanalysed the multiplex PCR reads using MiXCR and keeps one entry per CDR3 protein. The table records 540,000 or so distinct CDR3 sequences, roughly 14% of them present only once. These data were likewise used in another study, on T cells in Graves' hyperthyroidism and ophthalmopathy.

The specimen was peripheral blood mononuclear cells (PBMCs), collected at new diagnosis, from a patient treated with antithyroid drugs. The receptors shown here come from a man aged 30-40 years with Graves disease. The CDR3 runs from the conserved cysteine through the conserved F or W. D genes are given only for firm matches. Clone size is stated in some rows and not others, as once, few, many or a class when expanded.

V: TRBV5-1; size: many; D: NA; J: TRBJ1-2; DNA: TGCGCCAGCAGCAACCCACAGCGGCGGTATGGCTACACCTTC; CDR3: CASSNPQRRYGYTF
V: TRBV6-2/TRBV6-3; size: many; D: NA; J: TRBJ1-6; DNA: TGTGCCAGCAGTTATGGTGCGTTGTCACCCCTCCACTTT; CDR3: CASSYGALSPLHF
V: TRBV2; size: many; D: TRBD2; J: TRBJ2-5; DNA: TGTGCCAGCAGTGAAAGCGGGAGAGAGACCCAGTACTTC; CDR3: CASSESGRETQYF
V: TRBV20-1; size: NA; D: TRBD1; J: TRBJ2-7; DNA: TGCAGTGCTAGTGTCGGACAGGGCTACCCGTACTTC; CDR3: CSASVGQGYPYF
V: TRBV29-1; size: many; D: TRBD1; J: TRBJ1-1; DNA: TGCAGCGGAGAGACAGGGGGGTCTGAAGCTTTCTTT; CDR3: CSGETGGSEAFF
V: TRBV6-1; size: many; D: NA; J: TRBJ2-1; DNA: TGTGCCAGCAGTGAAGAGCAGGCAGGGTTCTACAATGAGCAGTTCTTC; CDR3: CASSEEQAGFYNEQFF
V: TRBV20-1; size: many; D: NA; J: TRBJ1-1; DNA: TGCAGTGCTAGAGATCATGAAGGCAACACTGAAGCTTTCTTT; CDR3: CSARDHEGNTEAFF
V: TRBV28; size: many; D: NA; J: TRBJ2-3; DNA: TGTGCCAGTGGTTTCGAGCGACCTAGCACAGATACGCAGTATTTT; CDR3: CASGFERPSTDTQYF
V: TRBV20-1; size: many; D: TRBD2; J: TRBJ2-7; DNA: TGCAGTGCTTCTCCTACTAGCGGGATGACAAGGGAGCAGTACTTC; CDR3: CSASPTSGMTREQYF
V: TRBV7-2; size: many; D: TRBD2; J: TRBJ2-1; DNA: TGTGCCAGCAGCTTAGTAGGGACTAGCGGGACCCATGGGTACAATGAGCAGTTCTTC; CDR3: CASSLVGTSGTHGYNEQFF
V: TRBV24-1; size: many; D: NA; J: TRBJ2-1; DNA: TGTGCCACCAGTTTACAGGGCGATGAGCAGTTCTTC; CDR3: CATSLQGDEQFF
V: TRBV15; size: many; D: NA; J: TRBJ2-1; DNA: TGTGCCACCAGCAGAGGCAGGGCTACCTACAATGAGCAGTTCTTC; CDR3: CATSRGRATYNEQFF
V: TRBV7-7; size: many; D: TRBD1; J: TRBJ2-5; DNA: TGTGCTAGCAGCTCAGCGACGGGACAGGGTGTGGAGACCCAGTACTTC; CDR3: CASSSATGQGVETQYF
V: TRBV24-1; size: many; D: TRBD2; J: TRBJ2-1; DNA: TGTGCCACCAGTGATTTTTCGGGACTAGCGGGACTCAATGAGCAGTTCTTC; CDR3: CATSDFSGLAGLNEQFF
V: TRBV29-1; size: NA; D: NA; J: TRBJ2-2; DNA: TGCAGCGTTGAAGTTGCCAGGGGCGGGGAGCTGTTTTTT; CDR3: CSVEVARGGELFF
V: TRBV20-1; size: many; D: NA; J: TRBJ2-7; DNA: TGCAGTGCCCACTTGGGGAACTACGAGCAGTACTTC; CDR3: CSAHLGNYEQYF
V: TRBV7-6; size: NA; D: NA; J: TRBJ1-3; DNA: TGTGCCAGCAGCGGTGCGGCTGGGACCTACTCTGGAAACACCATATATTTT; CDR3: CASSGAAGTYSGNTIYF
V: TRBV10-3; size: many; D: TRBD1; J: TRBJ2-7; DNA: TGTGCCATCAGAAAGGATACGACAGGGAGCTACGAGCAGTACTTC; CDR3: CAIRKDTTGSYEQYF
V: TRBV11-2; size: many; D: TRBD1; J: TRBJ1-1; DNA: TGTGCCAGCAGCTTAGGACAGGGCGCTGAAGCTTTCTTT; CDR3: CASSLGQGAEAFF
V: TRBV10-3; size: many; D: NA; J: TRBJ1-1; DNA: TGTGCCATCAGTGAGTCTACCCGGGCAAACACTGAAGCTTTCTTT; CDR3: CAISESTRANTEAFF
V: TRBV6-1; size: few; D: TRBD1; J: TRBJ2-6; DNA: TGTGCCAGCATTCCACAGGGGGCTGGGGCCAACGTCCTGACTTTC; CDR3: CASIPQGAGANVLTF
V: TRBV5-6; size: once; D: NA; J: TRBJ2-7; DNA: TGTGCCAGCAGCGAAGGACTCCCCCGCTACGAGCAGTACTTC; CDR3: CASSEGLPRYEQYF
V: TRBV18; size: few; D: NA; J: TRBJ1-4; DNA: TGTGCCAGCTCCATTAATGAAAAACTGTTTTTT; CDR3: CASSINEKLFF
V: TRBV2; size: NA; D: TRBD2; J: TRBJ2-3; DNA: TGTGCCAGCAGCGAAAAAAGACTAGCGAAAGATAGCACAGATACGCAGTATTTT; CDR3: CASSEKRLAKDSTDTQYF
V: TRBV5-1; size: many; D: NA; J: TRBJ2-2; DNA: TGCGCCAGCCATGCGACCGGGGAGCTGTTTTTT; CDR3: CASHATGELFF
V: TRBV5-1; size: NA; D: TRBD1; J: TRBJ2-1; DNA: TGCGCCAGCAGCTTGGCCGTGACAGGGGGTTTTGAGCAGTTCTTC; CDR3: CASSLAVTGGFEQFF
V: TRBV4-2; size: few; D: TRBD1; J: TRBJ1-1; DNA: TGTGCCAGCAGCCGGACAGGACAGGGGGACACTGAAGCTTTCTTT; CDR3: CASSRTGQGDTEAFF
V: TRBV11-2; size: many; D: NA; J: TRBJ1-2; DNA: TGTGCCAGCAGTGGAGTCGGGGGAAACTATGGCTACACCTTC; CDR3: CASSGVGGNYGYTF
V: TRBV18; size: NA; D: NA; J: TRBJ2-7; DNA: TGTGCCAGCTCCGCCAGGGCACAGGCGTACGAGCAGTACTTC; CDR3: CASSARAQAYEQYF
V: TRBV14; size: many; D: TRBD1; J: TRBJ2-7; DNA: TGTGCCAGCAGCCAACTACGGGGAGGGACAGGGAACCAGTACTTC; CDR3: CASSQLRGGTGNQYF
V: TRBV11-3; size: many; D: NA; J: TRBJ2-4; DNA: TGTGCCAGCAGCTTGAGCAGCCAAAACATTCAGTACTTC; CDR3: CASSLSSQNIQYF
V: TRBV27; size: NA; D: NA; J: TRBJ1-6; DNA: TGTGCCAGCGCCTCCGGGGGGGGGGGCTATAATTCACCCCTCCACTTT; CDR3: CASASGGGGYNSPLHF
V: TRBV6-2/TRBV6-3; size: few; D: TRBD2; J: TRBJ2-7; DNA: TGTGCCAGCAGTTCTAGCGGGAGCTCCTACAATGAGCAGTACTTC; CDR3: CASSSSGSSYNEQYF
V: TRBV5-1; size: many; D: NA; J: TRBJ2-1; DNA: TGCGCCAGCAGCTTGGCCGCGTCGGGCCTTAGTCGCTACAATGAGCAGTTCTTC; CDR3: CASSLAASGLSRYNEQFF
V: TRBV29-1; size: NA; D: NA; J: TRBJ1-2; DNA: TGCAGCGTTGCGCGGGGGGCCCTAATCCGAGATGGCTACACCTTC; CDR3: CSVARGALIRDGYTF
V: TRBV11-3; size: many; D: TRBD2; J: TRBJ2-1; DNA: TGTGCCAGCGCCGGATCTAGCGGGAGTTATGAGCAGTTCTTC; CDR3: CASAGSSGSYEQFF
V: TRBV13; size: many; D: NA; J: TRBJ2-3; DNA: TGTGCCAGCAGCGCCACCAGCACTAGACTCCCCGATACGCAGTATTTT; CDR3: CASSATSTRLPDTQYF
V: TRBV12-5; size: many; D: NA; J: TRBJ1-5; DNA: TGTGCTAGTGGTCTGGGCCGGGACACCTTGAGCAATCAGCCCCAGCATTTT; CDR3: CASGLGRDTLSNQPQHF
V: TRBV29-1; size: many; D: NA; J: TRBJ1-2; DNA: TGCAGCGTTGATCGGGGTTTAGGCTACACCTTC; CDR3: CSVDRGLGYTF
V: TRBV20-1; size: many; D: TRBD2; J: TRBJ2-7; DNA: TGCAGTGCTAGAGTTCCGGGGGGGCGCAACTACGAGCAGTACTTC; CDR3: CSARVPGGRNYEQYF
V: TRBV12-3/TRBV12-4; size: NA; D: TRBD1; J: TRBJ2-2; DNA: TGTGCCAGCAGTTTATGGTCAGGGGGCACCGGGGAGCTGTTTTTT; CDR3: CASSLWSGGTGELFF
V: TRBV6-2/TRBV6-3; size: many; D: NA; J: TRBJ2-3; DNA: TGTGCCAGCAGTTACTCCTCGCTTAGCACAGATACGCAGTATTTT; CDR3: CASSYSSLSTDTQYF